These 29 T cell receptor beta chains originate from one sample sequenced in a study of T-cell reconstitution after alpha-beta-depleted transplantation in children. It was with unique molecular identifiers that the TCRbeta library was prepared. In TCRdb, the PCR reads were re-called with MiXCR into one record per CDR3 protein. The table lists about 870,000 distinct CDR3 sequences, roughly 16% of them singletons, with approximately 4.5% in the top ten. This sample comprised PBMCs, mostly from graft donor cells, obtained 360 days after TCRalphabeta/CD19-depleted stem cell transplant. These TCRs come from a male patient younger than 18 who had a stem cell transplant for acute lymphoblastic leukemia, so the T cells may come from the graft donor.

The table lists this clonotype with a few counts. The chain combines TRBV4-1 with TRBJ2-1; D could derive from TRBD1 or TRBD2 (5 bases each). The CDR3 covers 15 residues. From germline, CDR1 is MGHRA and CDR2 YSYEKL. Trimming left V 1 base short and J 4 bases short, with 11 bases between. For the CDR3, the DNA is TGCGCCAGCAGCCAAGTCCCCGGGGCATACAATGAGCAGTTCTTC. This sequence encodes CASSQVPGAYNEQFF.

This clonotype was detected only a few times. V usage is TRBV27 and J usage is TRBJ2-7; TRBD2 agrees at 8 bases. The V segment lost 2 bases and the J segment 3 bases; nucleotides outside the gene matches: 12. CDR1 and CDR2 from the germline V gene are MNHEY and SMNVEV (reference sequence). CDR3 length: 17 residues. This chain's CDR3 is CASSLGPSQREYYEQYF. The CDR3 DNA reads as TGTGCCAGCAGTTTAGGCCCTAGCCAGCGGGAGTACTACGAGCAGTACTTC.

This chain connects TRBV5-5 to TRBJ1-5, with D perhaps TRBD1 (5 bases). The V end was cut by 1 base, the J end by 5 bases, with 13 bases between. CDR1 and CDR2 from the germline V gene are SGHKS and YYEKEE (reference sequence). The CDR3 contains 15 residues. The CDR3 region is CASSLLVREHQPQHF. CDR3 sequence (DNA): TGTGCCAGCAGCTTGTTGGTCAGGGAACATCAGCCCCAGCATTTT.

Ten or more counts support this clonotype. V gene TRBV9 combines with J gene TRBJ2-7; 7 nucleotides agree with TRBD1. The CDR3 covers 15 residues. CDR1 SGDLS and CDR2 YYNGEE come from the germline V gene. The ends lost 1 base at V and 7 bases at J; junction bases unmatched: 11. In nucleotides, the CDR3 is TGTGCCAGCAGCGTAACCGGGACAGTGTCCGGGGAGCAGTACTTC. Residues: CASSVTGTVSGEQYF.

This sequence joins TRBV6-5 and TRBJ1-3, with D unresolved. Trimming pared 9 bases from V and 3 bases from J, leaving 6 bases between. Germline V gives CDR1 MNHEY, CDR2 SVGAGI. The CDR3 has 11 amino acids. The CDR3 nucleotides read TGTGCCAGTGGGATTGGAAACACCATATATTTT. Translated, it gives CASGIGNTIYF.

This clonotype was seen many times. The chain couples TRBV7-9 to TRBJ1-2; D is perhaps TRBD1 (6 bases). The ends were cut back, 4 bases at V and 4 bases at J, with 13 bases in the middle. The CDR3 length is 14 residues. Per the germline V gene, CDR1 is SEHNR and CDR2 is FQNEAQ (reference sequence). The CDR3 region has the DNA TGTGCCAGCAGCTCGCCCACAGGGCCCTATGGCTACACCTTC. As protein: CASSSPTGPYGYTF.

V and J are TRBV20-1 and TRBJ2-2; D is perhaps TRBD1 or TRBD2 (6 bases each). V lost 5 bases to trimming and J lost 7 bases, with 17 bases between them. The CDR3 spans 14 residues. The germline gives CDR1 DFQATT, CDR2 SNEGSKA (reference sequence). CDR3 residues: CSAPRQGRGGELFF. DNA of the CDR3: TGCAGTGCTCCCCGGCAGGGGCGGGGCGGGGAGCTGTTTTTT.

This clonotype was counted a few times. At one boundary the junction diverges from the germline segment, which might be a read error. This CDR3 is CASSQDLGEQYF. The DNA for the CDR3 is TGCGCCAGCAGTCAAGATTTGGGCGAGCAGTACTTC. This chain joins TRBV4-1 and TRBJ2-7; D unresolved. Germline assignment: CDR1 MGHRA and CDR2 YSYEKL. CDR3 size: 12 residues.

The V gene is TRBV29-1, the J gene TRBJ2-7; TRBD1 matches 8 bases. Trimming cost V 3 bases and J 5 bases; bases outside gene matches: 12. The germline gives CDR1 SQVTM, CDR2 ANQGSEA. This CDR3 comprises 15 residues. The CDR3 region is CSVDAYGTGPNEQYF. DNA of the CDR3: TGCAGCGTTGACGCCTATGGGACAGGTCCCAACGAGCAGTACTTC.

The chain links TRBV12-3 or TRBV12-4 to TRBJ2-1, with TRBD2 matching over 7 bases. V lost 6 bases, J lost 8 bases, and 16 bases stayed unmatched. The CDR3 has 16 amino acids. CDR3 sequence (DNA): TGTGCCAGCAGCTATTCCCCACGCGGGAGTGATCATGAGCAGTTCTTC. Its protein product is CASSYSPRGSDHEQFF.

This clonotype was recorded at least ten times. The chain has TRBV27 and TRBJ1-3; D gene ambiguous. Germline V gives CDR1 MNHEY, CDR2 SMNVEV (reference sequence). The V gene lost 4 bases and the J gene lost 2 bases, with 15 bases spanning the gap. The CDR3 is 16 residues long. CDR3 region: CASSSRPMGAGNTIYF. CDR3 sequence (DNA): TGTGCCAGCAGTTCCCGACCAATGGGAGCTGGAAACACCATATATTTT.

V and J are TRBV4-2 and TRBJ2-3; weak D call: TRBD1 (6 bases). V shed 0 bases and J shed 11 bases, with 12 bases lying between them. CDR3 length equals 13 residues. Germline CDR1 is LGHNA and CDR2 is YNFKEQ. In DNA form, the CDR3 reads TGTGCCAGCAGCCAAGATAACAGGGTGCGGCAGTATTTT. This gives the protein CASSQDNRVRQYF.

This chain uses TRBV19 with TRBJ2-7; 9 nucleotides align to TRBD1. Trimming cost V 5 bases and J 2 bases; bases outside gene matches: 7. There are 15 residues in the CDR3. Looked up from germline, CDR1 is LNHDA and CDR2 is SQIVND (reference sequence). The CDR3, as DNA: TGTGCCAGTAGTCCGGGACAGGGAACTACCTACGAGCAGTACTTC. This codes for CASSPGQGTTYEQYF. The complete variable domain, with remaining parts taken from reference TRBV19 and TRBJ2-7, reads DGGITQSPKYLFRKEGQNVTLSCEQNLNHDAMYWYRQDPGQGLRLIYYSQIVNDFQKGDIAEGYSVSREKKESFPLTVTSAQKNPTAFYLCASSPGQGTTYEQYFGPGTRLTVT.

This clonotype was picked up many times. This chain's CDR3 is CATSDFRKTGGETGELFF. DNA of the CDR3: TGTGCCACCAGTGATTTCCGGAAGACAGGGGGCGAAACCGGGGAGCTGTTTTTT. V gene TRBV24-1 combines with J gene TRBJ2-2; 10 positions agree with TRBD1. V lost 1 base, J lost 5 bases, and 9 bases stayed unmatched. Germline loops: CDR1 KGHDR, CDR2 SFDVKD. This CDR3 spans 18 amino acids.

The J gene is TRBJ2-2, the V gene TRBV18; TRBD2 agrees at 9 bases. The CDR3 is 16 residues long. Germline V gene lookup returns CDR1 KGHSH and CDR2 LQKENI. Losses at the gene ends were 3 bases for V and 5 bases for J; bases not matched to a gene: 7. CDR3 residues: CASSPTLAGRTGELFF. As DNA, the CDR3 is TGTGCCAGCTCACCTACCCTAGCGGGAAGAACCGGGGAGCTGTTTTTT.

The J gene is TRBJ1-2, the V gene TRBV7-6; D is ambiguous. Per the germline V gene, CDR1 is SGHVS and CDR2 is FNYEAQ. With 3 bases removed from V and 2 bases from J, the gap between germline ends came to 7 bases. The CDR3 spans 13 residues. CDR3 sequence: CASSFAENYGYTF. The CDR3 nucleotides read TGTGCCAGCAGCTTTGCCGAAAACTATGGCTACACCTTC.

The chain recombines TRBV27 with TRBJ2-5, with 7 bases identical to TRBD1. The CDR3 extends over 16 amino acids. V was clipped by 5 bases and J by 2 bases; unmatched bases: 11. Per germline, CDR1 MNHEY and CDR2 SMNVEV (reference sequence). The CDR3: CASSIHPGTVQETQYF. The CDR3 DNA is TGTGCCAGCAGTATCCACCCCGGGACAGTACAAGAGACCCAGTACTTC.

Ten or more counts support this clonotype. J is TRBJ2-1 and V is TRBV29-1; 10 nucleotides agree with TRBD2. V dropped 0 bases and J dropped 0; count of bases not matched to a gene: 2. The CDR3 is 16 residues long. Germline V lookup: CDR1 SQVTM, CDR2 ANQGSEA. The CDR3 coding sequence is TGCAGCGTTGAAGAGGCTAGCGGGAGCTCCTACAATGAGCAGTTCTTC. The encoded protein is CSVEEASGSSYNEQFF.

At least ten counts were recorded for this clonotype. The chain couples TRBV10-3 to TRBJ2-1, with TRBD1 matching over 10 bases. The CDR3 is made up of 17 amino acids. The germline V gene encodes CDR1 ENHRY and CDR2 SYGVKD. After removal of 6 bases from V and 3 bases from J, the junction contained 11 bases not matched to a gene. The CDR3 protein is CAISFAGDRGLYNEQFF. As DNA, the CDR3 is TGTGCCATCAGCTTCGCCGGAGACAGGGGGCTCTACAATGAGCAGTTCTTC.

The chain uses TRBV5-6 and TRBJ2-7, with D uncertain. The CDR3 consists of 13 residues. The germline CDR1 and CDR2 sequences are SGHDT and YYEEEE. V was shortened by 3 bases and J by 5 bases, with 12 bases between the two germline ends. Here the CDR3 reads CASSSVRVDEQYF. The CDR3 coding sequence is TGTGCCAGCAGCTCCGTAAGGGTGGACGAGCAGTACTTC.

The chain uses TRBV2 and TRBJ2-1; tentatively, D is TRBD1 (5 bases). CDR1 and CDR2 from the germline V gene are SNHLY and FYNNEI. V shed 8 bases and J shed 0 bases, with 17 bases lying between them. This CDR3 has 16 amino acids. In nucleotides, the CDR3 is TGTGCCAGCTGTGGGCAGGGTGAGAGCTCCTACAATGAGCAGTTCTTC. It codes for CASCGQGESSYNEQFF.

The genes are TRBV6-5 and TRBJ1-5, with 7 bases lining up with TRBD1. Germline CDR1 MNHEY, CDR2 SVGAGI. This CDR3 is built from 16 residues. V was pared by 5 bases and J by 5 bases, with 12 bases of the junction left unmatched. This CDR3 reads CASSHYLTGLDQPQHF. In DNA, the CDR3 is TGTGCCAGCAGTCACTACCTGACAGGGTTGGATCAGCCCCAGCATTTT.

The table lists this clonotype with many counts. CDR3 DNA sequence: TGTGCCAGCGGGACGGGACAGAGGAACACTGAAGCTTTCTTT. Translating gives CASGTGQRNTEAFF. The chain uses TRBV12-3 or TRBV12-4 and TRBJ1-1; TRBD1 aligns across 7 bases. V lost 8 bases, J lost 1 base, and 7 bases stayed unmatched. The length of the CDR3 is 14 residues.

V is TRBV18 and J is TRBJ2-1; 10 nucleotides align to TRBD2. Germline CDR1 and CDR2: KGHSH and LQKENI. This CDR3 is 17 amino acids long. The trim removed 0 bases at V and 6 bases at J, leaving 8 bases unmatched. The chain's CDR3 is CASSPPTVLAGRNEQFF. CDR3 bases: TGTGCCAGCTCACCACCGACCGTACTAGCGGGACGCAATGAGCAGTTCTTC.

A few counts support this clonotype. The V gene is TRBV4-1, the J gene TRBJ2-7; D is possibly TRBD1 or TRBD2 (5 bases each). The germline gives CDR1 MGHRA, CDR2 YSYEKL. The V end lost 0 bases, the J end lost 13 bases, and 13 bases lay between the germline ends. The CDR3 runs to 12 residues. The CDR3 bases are TGCGCCAGCAGCCAAGATCTTGAGGGGCCTTACTTC. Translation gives CASSQDLEGPYF.

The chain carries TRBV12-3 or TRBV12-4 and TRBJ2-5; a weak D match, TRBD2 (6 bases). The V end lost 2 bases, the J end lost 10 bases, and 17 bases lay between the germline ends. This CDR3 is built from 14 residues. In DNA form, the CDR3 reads TGTGCCAGCAGTTTACGGGGGACCTGGGGGATCCAGTACTTC. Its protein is CASSLRGTWGIQYF.

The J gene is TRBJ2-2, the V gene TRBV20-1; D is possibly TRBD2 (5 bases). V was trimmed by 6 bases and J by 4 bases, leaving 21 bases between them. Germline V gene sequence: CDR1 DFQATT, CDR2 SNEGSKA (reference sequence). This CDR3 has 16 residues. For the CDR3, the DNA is TGCAGTGCCACGGTCGTCCGGGGAAGGTTCACCGGGGAGCTGTTTTTT. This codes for CSATVVRGRFTGELFF.

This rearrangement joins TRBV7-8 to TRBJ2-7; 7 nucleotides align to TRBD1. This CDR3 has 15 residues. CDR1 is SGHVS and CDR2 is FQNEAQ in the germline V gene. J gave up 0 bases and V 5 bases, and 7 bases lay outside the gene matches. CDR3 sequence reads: CASSGRTGRSYEQYF. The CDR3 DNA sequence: TGTGCCAGCAGCGGTAGGACAGGACGCTCCTACGAGCAGTACTTC.

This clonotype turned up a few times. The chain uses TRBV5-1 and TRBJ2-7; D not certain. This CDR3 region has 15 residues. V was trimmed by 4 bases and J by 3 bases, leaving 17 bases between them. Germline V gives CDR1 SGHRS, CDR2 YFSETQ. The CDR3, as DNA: TGCGCCAGCAGCGGGTGGCCTATTGCCAACTACGAGCAGTACTTC. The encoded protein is CASSGWPIANYEQYF.